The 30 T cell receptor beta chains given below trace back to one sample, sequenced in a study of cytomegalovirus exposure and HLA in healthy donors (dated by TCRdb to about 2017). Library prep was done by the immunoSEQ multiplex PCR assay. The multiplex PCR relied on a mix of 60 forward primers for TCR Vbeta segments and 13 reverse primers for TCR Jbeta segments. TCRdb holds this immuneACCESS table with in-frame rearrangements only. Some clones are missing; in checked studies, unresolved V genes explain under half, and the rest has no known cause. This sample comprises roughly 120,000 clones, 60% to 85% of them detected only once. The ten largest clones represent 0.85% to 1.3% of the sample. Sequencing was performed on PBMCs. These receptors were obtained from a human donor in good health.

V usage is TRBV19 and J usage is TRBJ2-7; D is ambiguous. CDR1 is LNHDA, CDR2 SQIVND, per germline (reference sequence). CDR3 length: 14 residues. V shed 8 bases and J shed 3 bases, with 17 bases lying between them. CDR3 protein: CASSERGVVYEQYF. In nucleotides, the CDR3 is TGTGCCAGTTCCGAACGAGGTGTCGTCTACGAGCAGTACTTC.

Here the CDR3 reads CASSPDRSNYGYTF. In DNA, the CDR3 is TGTGCCAGCTCACCGGACAGGTCTAACTATGGCTACACCTTC. The J gene is TRBJ1-2, the V gene TRBV18; 7 bases align to TRBD1. Germline CDR1 reads KGHSH; CDR2 reads LQKENI. V was clipped by 3 bases and J by 0 bases; unmatched bases: 1. The CDR3 totals 14 residues. Full variable domain (outside the CDR3, taken from reference TRBV18 and TRBJ1-2): NAGVMQNPRHLVRRRGQEARLRCSPMKGHSHVYWYRQLPEEGLKFMVYLQKENIIDESGMPKERFSAEFPKEGPSILRIQQVVRGDSAAYFCASSPDRSNYGYTFGSGTRLTVV.

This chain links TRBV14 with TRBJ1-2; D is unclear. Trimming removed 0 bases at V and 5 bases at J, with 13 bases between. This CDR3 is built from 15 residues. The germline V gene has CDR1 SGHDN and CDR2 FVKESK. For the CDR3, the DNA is TGTGCCAGCAGCCAAGATCCGACACCCTTATATGGCTACACCTTC. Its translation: CASSQDPTPLYGYTF. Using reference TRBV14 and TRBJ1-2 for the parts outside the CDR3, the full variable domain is EAGVTQFPSHSVIEKGQTVTLRCDPISGHDNLYWYRRVMGKEIKFLLHFVKESKQDESGMPNNRFLAERTGGTYSTLKVQPAELEDSGVYFCASSQDPTPLYGYTFGSGTRLTVV.

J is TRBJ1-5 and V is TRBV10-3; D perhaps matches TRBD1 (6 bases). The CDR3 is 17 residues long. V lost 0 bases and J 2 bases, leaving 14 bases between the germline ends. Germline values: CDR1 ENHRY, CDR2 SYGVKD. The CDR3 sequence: CAISESQQGFGNQPQHF. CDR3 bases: TGTGCCATCAGTGAGTCGCAGCAGGGGTTCGGCAATCAGCCCCAGCATTTT.

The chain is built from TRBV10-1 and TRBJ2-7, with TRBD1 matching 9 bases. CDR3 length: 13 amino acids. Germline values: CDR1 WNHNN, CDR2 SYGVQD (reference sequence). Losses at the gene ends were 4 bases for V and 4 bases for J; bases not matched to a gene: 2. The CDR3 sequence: CASSVGQGYEQYF. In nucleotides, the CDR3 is TGCGCCAGCAGTGTTGGACAGGGGTACGAGCAGTACTTC.

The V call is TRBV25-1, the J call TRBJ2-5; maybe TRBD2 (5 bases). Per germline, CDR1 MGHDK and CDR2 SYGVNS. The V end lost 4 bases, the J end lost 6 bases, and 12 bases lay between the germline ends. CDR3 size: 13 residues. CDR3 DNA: TGTGCCAGCAGTGCCAGCGGTTCTAAGACCCAGTACTTC. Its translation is CASSASGSKTQYF.

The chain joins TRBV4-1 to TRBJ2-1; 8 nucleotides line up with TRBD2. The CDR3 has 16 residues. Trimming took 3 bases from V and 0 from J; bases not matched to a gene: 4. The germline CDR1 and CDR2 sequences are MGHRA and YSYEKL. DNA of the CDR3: TGCGCCAGCAGCCAGGTTAGCGGGGTCTCCTACAATGAGCAGTTCTTC. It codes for CASSQVSGVSYNEQFF.

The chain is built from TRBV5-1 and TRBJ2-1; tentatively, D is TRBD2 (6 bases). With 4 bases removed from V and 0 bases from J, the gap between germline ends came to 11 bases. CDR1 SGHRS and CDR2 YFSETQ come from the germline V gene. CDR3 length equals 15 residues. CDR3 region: CASSTRGSSYNEQFF. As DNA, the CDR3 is TGCGCCAGCAGCACCCGGGGGAGCTCCTACAATGAGCAGTTCTTC.

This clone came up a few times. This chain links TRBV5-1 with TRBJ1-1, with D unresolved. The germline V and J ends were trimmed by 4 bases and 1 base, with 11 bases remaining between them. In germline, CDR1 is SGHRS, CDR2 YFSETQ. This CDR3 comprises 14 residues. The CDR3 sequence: CASSQTYGNTEAFF. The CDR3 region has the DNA TGCGCCAGCAGCCAAACTTACGGGAACACTGAAGCTTTCTTT.

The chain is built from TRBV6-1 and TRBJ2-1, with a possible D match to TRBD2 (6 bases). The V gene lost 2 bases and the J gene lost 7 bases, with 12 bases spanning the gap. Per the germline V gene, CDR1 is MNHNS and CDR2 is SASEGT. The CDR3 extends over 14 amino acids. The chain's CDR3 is CASSESGVGNEQFF. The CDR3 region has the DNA TGTGCCAGCAGTGAATCGGGGGTAGGTAATGAGCAGTTCTTC.

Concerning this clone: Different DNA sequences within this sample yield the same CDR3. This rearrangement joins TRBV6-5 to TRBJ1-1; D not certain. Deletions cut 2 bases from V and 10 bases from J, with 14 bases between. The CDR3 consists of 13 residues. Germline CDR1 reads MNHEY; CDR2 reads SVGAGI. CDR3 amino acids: CASSYPGLERAFF. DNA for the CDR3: TGTGCCAGCAGTTACCCCGGACTGGAGAGAGCTTTCTTT.

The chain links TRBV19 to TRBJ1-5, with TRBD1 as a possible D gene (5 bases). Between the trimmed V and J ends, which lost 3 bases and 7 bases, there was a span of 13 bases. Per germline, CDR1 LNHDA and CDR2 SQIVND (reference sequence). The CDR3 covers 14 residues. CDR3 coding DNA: TGTGCCAGTAGTATCGGGACTGCCGGCCAGCCCCAGCATTTT. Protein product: CASSIGTAGQPQHF.

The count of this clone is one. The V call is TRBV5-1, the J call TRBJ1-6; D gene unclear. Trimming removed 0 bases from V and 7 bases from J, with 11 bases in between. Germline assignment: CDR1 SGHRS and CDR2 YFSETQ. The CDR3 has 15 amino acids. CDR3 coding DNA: TGCGCCAGCAGCTTGGTGCCGGGAACCAATTCACCCCTCCACTTT. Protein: CASSLVPGTNSPLHF.

In DNA form, the CDR3 reads TGTGCCAGCAGTTTATTCTTTCAGGGGATGGGGCCGTACCAAGAGACCCAGTACTTC. This translates into CASSLFFQGMGPYQETQYF. The rearrangement uses TRBV28 and TRBJ2-5; possibly TRBD1 for D (6 bases). The CDR3 runs 19 residues. Germline CDR1 is MDHEN and CDR2 is SYDVKM. Trimming took off 1 base at V and 0 bases at J, with 21 bases between the two ends.

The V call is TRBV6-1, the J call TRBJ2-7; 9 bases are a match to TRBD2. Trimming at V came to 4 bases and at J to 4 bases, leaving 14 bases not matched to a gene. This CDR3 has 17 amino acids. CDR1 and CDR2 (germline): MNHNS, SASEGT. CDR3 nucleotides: TGTGCCAGCAGTGGTGGGGCGGGGGGGCCTAAATCGTACGAGCAGTACTTC. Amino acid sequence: CASSGGAGGPKSYEQYF.

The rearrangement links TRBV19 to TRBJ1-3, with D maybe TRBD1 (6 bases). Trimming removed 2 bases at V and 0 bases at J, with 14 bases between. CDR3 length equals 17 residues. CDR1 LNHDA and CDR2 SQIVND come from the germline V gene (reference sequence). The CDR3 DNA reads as TGTGCCAGTAGTATAACGGTACAGGGACCCTCTGGAAACACCATATATTTT. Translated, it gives CASSITVQGPSGNTIYF. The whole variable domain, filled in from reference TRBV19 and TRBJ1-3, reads DGGITQSPKYLFRKEGQNVTLSCEQNLNHDAMYWYRQDPGQGLRLIYYSQIVNDFQKGDIAEGYSVSREKKESFPLTVTSAQKNPTAFYLCASSITVQGPSGNTIYFGEGSWLTVV.

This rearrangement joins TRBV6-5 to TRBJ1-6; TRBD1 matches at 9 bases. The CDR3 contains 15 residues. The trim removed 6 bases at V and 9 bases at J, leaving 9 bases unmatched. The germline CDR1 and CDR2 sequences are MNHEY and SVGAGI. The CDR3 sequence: CASSFGTGISSPLHF. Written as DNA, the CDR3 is TGTGCCAGCAGCTTCGGGACAGGGATAAGTTCACCCCTCCACTTT.

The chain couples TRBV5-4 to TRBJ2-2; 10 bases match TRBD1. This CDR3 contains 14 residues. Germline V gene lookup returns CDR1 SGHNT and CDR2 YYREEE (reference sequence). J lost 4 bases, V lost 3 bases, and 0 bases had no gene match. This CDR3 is CASSWDRGTGELFF. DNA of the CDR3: TGTGCCAGCAGCTGGGACAGGGGCACCGGGGAGCTGTTTTTT.

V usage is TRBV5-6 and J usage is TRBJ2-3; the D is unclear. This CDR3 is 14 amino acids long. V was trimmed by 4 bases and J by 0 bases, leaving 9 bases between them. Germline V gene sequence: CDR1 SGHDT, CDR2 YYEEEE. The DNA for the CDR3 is TGTGCCAGCAGCAAAGTCAGGAGCACAGATACGCAGTATTTT. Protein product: CASSKVRSTDTQYF.

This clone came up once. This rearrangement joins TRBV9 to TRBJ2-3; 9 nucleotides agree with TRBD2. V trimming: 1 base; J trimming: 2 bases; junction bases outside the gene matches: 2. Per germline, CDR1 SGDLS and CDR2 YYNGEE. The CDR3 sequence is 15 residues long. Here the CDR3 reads CASSVSGGLTDTQYF. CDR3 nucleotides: TGTGCCAGCAGCGTAAGCGGGGGGCTCACAGATACGCAGTATTTT.

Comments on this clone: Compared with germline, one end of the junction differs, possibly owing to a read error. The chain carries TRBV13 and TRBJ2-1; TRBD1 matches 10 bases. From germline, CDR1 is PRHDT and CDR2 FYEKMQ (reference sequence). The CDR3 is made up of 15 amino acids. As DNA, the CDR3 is TGTGCCAGCAGCCTAGGACAGGGGGTTTACAATGAGCAGTTCTTC. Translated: CASSLGQGVYNEQFF.

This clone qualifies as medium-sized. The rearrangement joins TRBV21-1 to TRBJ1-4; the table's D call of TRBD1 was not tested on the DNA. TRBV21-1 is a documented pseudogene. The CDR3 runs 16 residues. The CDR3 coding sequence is TGTGCCAGCAGCGAGCAATCGGGACAGGGGAGGGAAAAACTGTTTTTT. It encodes CASSEQSGQGREKLFF.

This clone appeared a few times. The CDR3 coding sequence is TGTGCCAGCAGCTTCTCGGGGGCTGAAGCTTTCTTT. It specifies CASSFSGAEAFF. The genes are TRBV5-6 and TRBJ1-1, with a weak D call TRBD1 (5 bases). Germline CDR1 SGHDT, CDR2 YYEEEE. The V and J ends lost 2 bases and 6 bases respectively, with 8 bases between them. This CDR3 is built from 12 residues. The whole variable domain, filled in from reference TRBV5-6 and TRBJ1-1, reads DAGVTQSPTHLIKTRGQQVTLRCSPKSGHDTVSWYQQALGQGPQFIFQYYEEEERQRGNFPDRFSGHQFPNYSSELNVNALLLGDSALYLCASSFSGAEAFFGQGTRLTVV.

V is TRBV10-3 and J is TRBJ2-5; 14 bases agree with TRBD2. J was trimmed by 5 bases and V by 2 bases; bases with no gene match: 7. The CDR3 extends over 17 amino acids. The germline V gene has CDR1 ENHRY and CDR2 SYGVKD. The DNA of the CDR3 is TGTGCCATCAGTGAGCGACTAGCGGGGGGGCCGGGGGAGACCCAGTACTTC. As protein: CAISERLAGGPGETQYF.

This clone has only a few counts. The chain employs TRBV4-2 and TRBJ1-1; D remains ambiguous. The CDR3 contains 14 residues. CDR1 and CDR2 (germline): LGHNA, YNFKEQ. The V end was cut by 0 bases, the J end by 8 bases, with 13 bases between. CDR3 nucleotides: TGTGCCAGCAGCCAAGAGAACTCGGGTCACGAAGCTTTCTTT. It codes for CASSQENSGHEAFF.

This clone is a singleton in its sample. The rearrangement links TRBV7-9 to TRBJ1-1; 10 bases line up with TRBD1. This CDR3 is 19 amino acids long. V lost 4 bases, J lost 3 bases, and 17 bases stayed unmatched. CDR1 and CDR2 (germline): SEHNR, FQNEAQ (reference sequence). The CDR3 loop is CASSSVVNRAGTGDTEAFF. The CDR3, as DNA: TGTGCCAGCAGCTCAGTCGTGAATAGAGCCGGGACAGGGGACACTGAAGCTTTCTTT. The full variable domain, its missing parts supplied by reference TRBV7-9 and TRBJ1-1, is DTGVSQNPRHKITKRGQNVTFRCDPISEHNRLYWYRQTLGQGPEFLTYFQNEAQLEKSRLLSDRFSAERPKGSFSTLEIQRTEQGDSAMYLCASSSVVNRAGTGDTEAFFGQGTRLTVV.

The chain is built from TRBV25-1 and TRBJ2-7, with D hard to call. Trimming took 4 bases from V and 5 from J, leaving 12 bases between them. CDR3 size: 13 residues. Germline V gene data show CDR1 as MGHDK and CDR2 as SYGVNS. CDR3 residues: CASSGPTADEQYF. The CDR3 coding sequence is TGTGCCAGCAGTGGTCCCACCGCGGACGAGCAGTACTTC.

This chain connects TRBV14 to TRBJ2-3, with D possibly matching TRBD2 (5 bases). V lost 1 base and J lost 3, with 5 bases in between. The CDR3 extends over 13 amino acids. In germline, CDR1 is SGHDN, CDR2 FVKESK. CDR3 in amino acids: CASSQGGTDTQYF. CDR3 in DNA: TGTGCCAGCAGCCAAGGAGGGACAGATACGCAGTATTTT.

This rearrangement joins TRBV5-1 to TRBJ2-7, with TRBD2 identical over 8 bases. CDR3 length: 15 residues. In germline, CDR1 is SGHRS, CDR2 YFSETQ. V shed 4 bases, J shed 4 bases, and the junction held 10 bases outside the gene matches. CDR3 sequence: CASSGGTRGPYEQYF. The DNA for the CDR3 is TGCGCCAGCAGCGGCGGGACTAGGGGACCTTACGAGCAGTACTTC.

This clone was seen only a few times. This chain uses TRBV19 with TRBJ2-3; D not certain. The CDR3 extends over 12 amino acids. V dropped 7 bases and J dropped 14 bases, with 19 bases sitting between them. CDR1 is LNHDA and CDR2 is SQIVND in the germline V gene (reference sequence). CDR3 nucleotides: TGTGCCAGTACAGGCTCCTCGAGTAGAATGTATTTT. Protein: CASTGSSSRMYF.